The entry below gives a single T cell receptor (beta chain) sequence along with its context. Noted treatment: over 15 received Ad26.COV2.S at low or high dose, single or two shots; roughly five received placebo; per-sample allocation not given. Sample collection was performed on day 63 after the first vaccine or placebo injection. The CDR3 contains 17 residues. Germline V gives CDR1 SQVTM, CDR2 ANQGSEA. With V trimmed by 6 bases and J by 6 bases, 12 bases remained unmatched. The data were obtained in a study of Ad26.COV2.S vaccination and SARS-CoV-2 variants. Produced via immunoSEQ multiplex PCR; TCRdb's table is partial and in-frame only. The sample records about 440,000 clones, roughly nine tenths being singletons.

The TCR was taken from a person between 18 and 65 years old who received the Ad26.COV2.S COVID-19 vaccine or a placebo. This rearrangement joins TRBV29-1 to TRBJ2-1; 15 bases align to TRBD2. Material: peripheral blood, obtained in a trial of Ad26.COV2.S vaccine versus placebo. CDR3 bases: TGCAGCGTACCCGAAAGCGGACTAGCGGGAGGGATCAATGAGCAGTTCTTC. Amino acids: CSVPESGLAGGINEQFF.